This T cell receptor beta chain is drawn from a study of OX40 agonist ivuxolimab in advanced cancers. Findings and limits, study-wide: Expanded peripheral T cells had an undetermined antigen specificity. Averaging showed that CD8+ T cells had more expanded clones than CD4+ did.

Trimming took off 6 bases at V and 5 bases at J, with 15 bases between the two ends. CDR1 and CDR2 from the germline V gene are MRHNA and SNTAGT. This CDR3 spans 14 amino acids. Profiled with immunoSEQ multiplex PCR; TCRdb holds only in-frame clones, not every one. The data hold 17,000 or so clones, with around three quarters observed a single time. Comment on this clone: Its antigen is not known.

The origin of this receptor is an adult with an advanced solid tumor such as melanoma, head and neck, liver or kidney cancer. The chain joins TRBV6-4 to TRBJ2-3; a weak D match, TRBD2 (5 bases). Sequenced here: CD4+ or CD8+ T cells sorted from blood, sampled in a trial of the OX40 agonist ivuxolimab. The CDR3 protein is CASSPRARGDTQYF. CDR3 nucleotide sequence: TGTGCCAGCAGCCCCCGGGCCCGGGGAGATACGCAGTATTTT.